Given below is one T cell receptor (beta chain) in context. The data stem from a study of blood T cell repertoires in COVID-19. There are 15 residues in the CDR3. Germline lookup yields CDR1 MNHNY and CDR2 SVGAGI (reference sequence). Trimming cost V 0 bases and J 7 bases, with 10 bases left between them. How the authors handled the data: How many nucleated cells were present was estimated from reference gene primer amplification. Here immunoSEQ multiplex PCR was the method, and the copy in TCRdb shows in-frame clones only, minus some. V, J and clone size reflect that table, while D and trimming were determined from the DNA. The sample includes roughly 260,000 clones, approximately 79% seen only once; the top ten take approximately 5%.

The sample taken for sequencing was peripheral blood. The chain joins TRBV6-6 to TRBJ1-6, with no clear D. The sequence derives from a woman of 80 years or more with active or convalescent COVID-19. The DNA of the CDR3 is TGTGCCAGCAGTTACTCGGGCAATTGGAATTCACCCCTCCACTTT. It is translated as CASSYSGNWNSPLHF.